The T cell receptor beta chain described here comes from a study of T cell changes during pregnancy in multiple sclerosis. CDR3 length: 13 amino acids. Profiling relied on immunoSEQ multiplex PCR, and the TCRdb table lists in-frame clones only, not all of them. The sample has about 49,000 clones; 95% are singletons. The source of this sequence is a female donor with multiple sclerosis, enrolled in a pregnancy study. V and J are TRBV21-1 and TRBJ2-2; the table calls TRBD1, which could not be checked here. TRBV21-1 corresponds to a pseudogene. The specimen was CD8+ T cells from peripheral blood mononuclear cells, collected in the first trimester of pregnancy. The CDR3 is CASSKEGAGELFF. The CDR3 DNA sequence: TGTGCCAGCAGCAAAGAAGGGGCCGGGGAGCTGTTTTTT.